The T cell receptor beta chain under discussion was sequenced for a study of blood T cell repertoires in COVID-19. Turning to the study itself: T cells, B-cell-depleted T cells, or PBMCs supplied cDNA or gDNA.

In the authors' methods: Reference gene primer amplification gave nucleated cell count estimates. This table comes from immunoSEQ multiplex PCR, and its TCRdb copy is limited to in-frame clones, with some not included. From that table come the V and J calls and clone size; the DNA was used to work out D and trimming. The sample has 150,000 to 200,000 clones, around 87% seen once. The CDR3 extends over 12 amino acids. The ends were cut back, 0 bases at V and 7 bases at J, with 7 bases in the middle. The V gene's germline CDR1 is SGHAT and CDR2 FQNNGV. Sequencing input: peripheral blood. This chain uses TRBV11-2 with TRBJ2-7; the D gene is possibly TRBD1 (5 bases). The receptor was isolated from a man younger than 30 with acute or convalescent COVID-19. As DNA, the CDR3 is TGTGCCAGCAGCTTAGAAGGGGATGAGCAGTACGTC. Its protein product is CASSLEGDEQYV.